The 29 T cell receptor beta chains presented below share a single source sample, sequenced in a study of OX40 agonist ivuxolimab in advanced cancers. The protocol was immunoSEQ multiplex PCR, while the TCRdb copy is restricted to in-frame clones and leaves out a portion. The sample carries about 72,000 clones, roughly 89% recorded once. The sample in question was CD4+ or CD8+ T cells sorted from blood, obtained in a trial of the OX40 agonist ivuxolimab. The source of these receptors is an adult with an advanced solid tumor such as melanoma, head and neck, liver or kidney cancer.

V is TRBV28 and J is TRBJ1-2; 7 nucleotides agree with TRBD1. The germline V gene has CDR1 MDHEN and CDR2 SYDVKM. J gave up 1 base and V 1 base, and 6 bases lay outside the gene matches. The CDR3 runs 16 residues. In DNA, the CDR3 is TGTGCCAGCAGTTTATCGGGAGGGGGCGGTAACTATGGCTACACCTTC. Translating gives CASSLSGGGGNYGYTF.

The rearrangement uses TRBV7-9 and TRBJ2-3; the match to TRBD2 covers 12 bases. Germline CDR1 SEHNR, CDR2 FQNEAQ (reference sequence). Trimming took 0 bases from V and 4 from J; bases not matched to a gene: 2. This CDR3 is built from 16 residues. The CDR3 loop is CASSLASSGGADTQYF. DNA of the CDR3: TGTGCCAGCAGCTTAGCCTCTAGCGGGGGGGCAGATACGCAGTATTTT.

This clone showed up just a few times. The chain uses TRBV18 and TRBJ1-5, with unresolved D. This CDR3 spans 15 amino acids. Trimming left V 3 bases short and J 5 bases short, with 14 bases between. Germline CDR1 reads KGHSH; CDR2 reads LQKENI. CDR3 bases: TGTGCCAGCTCACCCGGAGGAGGGTTGGATCAGCCCCAGCATTTT. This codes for CASSPGGGLDQPQHF.

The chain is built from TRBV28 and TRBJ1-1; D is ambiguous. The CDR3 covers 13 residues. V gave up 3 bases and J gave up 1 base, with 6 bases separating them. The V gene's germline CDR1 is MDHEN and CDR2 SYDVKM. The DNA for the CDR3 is TGTGCCAGCAGTTTTCGACAGAACACTGAAGCTTTCTTT. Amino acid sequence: CASSFRQNTEAFF.

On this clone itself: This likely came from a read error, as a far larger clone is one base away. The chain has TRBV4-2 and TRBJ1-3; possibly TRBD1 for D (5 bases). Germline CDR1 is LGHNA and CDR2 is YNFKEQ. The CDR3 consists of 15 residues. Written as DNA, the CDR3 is TGTGCCGGCAGCCAGGGATGGAACTCTGGAAACACCATATATTTT. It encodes CAGSQGWNSGNTIYF.

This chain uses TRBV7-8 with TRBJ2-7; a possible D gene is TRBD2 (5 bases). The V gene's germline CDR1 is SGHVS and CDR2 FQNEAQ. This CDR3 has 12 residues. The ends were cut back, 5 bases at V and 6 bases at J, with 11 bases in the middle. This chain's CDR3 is CASSQAGFEQYF. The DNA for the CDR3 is TGTGCCAGCAGCCAGGCGGGTTTCGAGCAGTACTTC.

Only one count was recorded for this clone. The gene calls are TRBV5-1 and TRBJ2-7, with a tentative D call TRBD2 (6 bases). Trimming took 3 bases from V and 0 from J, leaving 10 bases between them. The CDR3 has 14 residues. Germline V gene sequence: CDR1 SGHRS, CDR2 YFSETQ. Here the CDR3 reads CASSWDGSSYEQYF. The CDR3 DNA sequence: TGCGCCAGCAGCTGGGACGGGAGCTCCTACGAGCAGTACTTC. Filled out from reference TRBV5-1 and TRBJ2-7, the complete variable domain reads KAGVTQTPRYLIKTRGQQVTLSCSPISGHRSVSWYQQTPGQGLQFLFEYFSETQRNKGNFPGRFSGRQFSNSRSEMNVSTLELGDSALYLCASSWDGSSYEQYFGPGTRLTVT.

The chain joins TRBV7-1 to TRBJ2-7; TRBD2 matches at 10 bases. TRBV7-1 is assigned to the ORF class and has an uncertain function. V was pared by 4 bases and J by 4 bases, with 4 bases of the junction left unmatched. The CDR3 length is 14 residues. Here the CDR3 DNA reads TGTGCCAGCAGCTTAAGACTAGCGGGTTACGAGCAGTACTTC. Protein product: CASSLRLAGYEQYF.

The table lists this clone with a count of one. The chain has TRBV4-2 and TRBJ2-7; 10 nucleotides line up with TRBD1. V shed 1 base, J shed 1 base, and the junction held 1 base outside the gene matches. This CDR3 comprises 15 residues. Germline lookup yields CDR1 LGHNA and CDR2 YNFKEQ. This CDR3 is CASSQGTGGSYEQYF. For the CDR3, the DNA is TGTGCCAGCAGCCAAGGGACAGGGGGTTCCTACGAGCAGTACTTC.

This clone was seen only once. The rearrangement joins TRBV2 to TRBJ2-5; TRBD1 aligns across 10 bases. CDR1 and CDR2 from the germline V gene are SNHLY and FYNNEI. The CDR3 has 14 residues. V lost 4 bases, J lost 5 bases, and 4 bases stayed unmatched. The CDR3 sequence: CASSVDRGGETQYF. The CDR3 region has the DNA TGTGCCAGCAGTGTGGACAGGGGGGGTGAGACCCAGTACTTC.

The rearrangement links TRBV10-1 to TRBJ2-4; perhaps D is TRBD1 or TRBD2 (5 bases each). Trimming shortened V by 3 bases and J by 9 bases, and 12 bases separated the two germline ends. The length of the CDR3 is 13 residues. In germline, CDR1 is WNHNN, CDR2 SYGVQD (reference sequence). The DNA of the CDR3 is TGCGCCAGCAGTGAAACCCAGGGAGCCATTCAGTACTTC. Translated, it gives CASSETQGAIQYF.

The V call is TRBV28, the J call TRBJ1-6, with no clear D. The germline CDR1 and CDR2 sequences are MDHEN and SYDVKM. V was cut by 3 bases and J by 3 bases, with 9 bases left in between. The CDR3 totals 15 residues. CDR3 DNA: TGTGCCAGCAGTTTTTCCCAGGTCTATAATTCACCCCTCCACTTT. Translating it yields CASSFSQVYNSPLHF.

CDR3 sequence: CASSVWDSYQPQHF. The CDR3 DNA reads TGTGCCAGCAGTGTCTGGGACAGCTATCAGCCCCAGCATTTT. This rearrangement joins TRBV6-6 to TRBJ1-5; 7 positions agree with TRBD1. Germline lookup yields CDR1 MNHNY and CDR2 SVGAGI (reference sequence). This CDR3 spans 14 amino acids. The J segment lost 5 bases and the V segment lost 5 bases, leaving 6 bases of the junction unmatched.

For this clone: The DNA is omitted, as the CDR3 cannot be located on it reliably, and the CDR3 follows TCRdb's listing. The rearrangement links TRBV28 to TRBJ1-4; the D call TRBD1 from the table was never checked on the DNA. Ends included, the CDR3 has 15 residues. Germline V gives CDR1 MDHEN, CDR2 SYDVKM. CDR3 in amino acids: CASRRGTGREKNCFF.

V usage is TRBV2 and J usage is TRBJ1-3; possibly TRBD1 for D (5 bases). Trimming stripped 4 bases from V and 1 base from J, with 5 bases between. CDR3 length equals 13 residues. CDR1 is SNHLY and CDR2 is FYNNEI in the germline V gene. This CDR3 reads CASSGGSGNTIYF. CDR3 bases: TGTGCCAGCAGTGGGGGGTCTGGAAACACCATATATTTT.

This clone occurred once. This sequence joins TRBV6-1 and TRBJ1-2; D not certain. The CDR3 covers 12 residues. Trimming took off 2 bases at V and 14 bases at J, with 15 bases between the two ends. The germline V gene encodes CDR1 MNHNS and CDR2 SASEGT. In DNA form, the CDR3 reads TGTGCCAGCAGTGAACTGCGGGATGTAGGTACCTTC. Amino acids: CASSELRDVGTF.

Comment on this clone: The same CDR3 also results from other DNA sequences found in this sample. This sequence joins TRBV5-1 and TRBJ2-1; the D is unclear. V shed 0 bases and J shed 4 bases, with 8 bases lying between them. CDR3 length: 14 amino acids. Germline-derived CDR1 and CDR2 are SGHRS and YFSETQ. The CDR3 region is CASSLGGGYNEQFF. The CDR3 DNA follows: TGCGCCAGCAGCTTGGGAGGTGGTTACAATGAGCAGTTCTTC. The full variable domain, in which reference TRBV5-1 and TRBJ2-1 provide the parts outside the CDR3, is KAGVTQTPRYLIKTRGQQVTLSCSPISGHRSVSWYQQTPGQGLQFLFEYFSETQRNKGNFPGRFSGRQFSNSRSEMNVSTLELGDSALYLCASSLGGGYNEQFFGPGTRLTVL.

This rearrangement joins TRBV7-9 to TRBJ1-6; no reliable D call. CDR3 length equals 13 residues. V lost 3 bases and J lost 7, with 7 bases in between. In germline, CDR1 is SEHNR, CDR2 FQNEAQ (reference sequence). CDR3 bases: TGTGCCAGCAGCTTGGGTGGGAATTCACCCCTCCACTTT. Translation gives CASSLGGNSPLHF. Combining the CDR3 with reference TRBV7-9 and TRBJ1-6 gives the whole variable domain DTGVSQNPRHKITKRGQNVTFRCDPISEHNRLYWYRQTLGQGPEFLTYFQNEAQLEKSRLLSDRFSAERPKGSFSTLEIQRTEQGDSAMYLCASSLGGNSPLHFGNGTRLTVT.

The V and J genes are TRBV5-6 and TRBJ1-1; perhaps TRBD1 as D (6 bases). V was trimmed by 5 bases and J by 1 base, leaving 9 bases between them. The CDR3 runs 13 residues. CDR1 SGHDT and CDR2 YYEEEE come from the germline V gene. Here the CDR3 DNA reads TGTGCCAGCAGTTTGACAGGGAACACTGAAGCTTTCTTT. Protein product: CASSLTGNTEAFF. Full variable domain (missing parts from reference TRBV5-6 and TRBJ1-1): DAGVTQSPTHLIKTRGQQVTLRCSPKSGHDTVSWYQQALGQGPQFIFQYYEEEERQRGNFPDRFSGHQFPNYSSELNVNALLLGDSALYLCASSLTGNTEAFFGQGTRLTVV.

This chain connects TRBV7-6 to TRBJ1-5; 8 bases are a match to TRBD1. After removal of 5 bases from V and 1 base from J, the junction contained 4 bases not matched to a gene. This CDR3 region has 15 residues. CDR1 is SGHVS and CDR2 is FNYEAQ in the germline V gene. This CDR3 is CASSDRTGSNQPQHF. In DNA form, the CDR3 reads TGTGCCAGCAGCGACCGGACAGGGAGCAATCAGCCCCAGCATTTT. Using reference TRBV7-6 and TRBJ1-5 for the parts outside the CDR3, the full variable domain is GAGVSQSPRYKVTKRGQDVALRCDPISGHVSLYWYRQALGQGPEFLTYFNYEAQQDKSGLPNDRFSAERPEGSISTLTIQRTEQRDSAMYRCASSDRTGSNQPQHFGDGTRLSIL.

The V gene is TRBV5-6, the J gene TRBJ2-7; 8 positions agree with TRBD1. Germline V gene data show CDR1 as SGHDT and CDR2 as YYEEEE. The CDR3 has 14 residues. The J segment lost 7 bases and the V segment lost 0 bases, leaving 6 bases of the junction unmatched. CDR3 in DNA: TGTGCCAGCAGCTTGGGGCAGGGGGCAAGGGAGCAGTACTTC. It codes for CASSLGQGAREQYF.

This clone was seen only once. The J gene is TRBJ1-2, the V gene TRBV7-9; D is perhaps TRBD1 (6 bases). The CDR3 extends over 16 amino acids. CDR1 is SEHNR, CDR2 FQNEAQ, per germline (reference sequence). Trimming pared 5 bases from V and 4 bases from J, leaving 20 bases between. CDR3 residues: CASSPNPGAKSYGYTF. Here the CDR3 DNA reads TGTGCCAGCAGCCCCAACCCGGGGGCCAAGTCCTATGGCTACACCTTC.

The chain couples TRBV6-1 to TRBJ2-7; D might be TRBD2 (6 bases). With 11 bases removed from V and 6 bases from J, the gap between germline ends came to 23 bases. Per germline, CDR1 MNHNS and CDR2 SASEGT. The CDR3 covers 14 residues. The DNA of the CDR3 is TGTGCCCTTGGAGAGGGGAGGTTCCTGGGCGAGCAGTACTTC. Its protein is CALGEGRFLGEQYF.

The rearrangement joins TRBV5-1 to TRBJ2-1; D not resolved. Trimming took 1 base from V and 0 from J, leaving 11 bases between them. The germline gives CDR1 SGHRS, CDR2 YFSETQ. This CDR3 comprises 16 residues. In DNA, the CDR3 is TGCGCCAGCAGCTTGTGGGCCTCGAGCTCCTACAATGAGCAGTTCTTC. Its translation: CASSLWASSSYNEQFF.

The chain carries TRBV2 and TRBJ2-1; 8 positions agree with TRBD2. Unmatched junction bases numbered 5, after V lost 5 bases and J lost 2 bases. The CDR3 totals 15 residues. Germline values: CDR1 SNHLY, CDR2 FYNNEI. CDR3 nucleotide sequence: TGTGCCAGCAGTCCCACTAGCGGTACCTACAATGAGCAGTTCTTC. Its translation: CASSPTSGTYNEQFF. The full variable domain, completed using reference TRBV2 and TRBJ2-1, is EPEVTQTPSHQVTQMGQEVILRCVPISNHLYFYWYRQILGQKVEFLVSFYNNEISEKSEIFDDQFSVERPDGSNFTLKIRSTKLEDSAMYFCASSPTSGTYNEQFFGPGTRLTVL.

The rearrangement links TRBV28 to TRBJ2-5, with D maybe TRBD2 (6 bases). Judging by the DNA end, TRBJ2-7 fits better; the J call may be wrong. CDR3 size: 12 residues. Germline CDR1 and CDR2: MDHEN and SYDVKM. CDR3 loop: CASRRGSYEQYF. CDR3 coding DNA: TGTGCCAGCAGACGGGGGTCCTACGAGCAGTACTTC.

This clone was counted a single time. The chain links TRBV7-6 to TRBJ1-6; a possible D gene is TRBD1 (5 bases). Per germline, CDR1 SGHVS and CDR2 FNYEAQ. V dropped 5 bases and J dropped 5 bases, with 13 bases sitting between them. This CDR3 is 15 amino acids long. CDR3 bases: TGTGCCAGCAGCACGGGGACCCCAGATAATTCACCCCTCCACTTT. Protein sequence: CASSTGTPDNSPLHF.

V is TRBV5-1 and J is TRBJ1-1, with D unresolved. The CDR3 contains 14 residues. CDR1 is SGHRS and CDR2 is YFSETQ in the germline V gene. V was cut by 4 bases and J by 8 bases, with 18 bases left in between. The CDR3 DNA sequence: TGCGCCAGCAGCAATCCGGGAGGCTCCGGGGAAGCTTTCTTT. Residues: CASSNPGGSGEAFF.

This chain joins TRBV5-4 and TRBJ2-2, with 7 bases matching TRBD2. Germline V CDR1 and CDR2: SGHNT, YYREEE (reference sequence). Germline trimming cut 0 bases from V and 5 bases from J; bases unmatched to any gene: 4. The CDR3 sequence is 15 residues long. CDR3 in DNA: TGTGCCAGCAGCTTGGGAGCGGGAAGGACCGGGGAGCTGTTTTTT. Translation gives CASSLGAGRTGELFF.